This TCR beta chain was observed in a study of identical twins. TCRdb reanalysed the 5' RACE reads using MiXCR and keeps one entry per CDR3 protein. There are 1.5 million or so distinct CDR3 sequences in the sample; less than 35% occur only once, and 0.25% to 0.3% lies in the top ten. The CDR3 totals 14 residues. CDR1 is MNHEY, CDR2 SVGEGT, per germline. The sequence was obtained from a newborn girl in good health. The sample taken for sequencing was cord blood. V is TRBV6-2 or TRBV6-3 and J is TRBJ2-1; tentative D call: TRBD2 (5 bases). The end of the DNA fits TRBJ2-7 better, so the J call may be wrong. CDR3 sequence: CASSSPGRSNEQYF. In nucleotides, the CDR3 is TGTGCCAGCAGTTCTCCGGGGAGAAGCAATGAGCAGTACTTC.